This entry concerns a single T cell receptor (beta chain). It lacks a known antigen. No base quality values were provided; no much bigger clone lies one nucleotide off. The source of the sample is a study of OX40 agonist ivuxolimab in advanced cancers. Regarding the research as a whole: Ivuxolimab was a fully human IgG2 agonistic monoclonal antibody targeting the costimulatory receptor OX40 (CD134). Partial responses were achieved by three dose-escalation patients, of whom one had hepatocellular carcinoma and two had cutaneous melanoma. Intravenous ivuxolimab was administered to patients every 2 weeks at six dose levels: 0.01, 0.1, 0.3, 1.5, 3 and 10 mg/kg. The purpose of peripheral TCRbeta sequencing was to test whether ivuxolimab changed TCR sequence diversity and led to clonal T-cell expansion. The monotherapy dose-escalation portion (N of about 50 patients) of the phase I ivuxolimab trial is reported in the paper. Patients were allowed to have had prior anti-PD-1, anti-PD-L1 or anti-CTLA-4 therapy, and more than 35% of the dose-escalation patients had been treated with checkpoint inhibitors. In the dose-escalation cohort, around four fifths of patients were male, and the mean age was around 60 years, with a range of about 23 to 90. Of the approximately 53 patients in dose escalation, about 19 had hepatocellular carcinoma, roughly 15 had melanoma, 9 had renal cell carcinoma and 9 had head and neck cancer.

For sequencing of the TCRbeta CDR3 region, genomic DNA was extracted from the sorted cells. The immunoSEQ Assay was used for sequencing of TCRbeta CDR3 regions. TCRdb took over this immuneACCESS table, retaining in-frame rearrangements with V and J assigned. Such tables are incomplete; in checked studies, under half of the missing clones stem from an unresolved V gene, and the remainder is unexplained. The sample table contains some 80,000 clones; only one count was recorded for 94% of them. The top ten hold about 20% of the sample. Patients with autoimmune disease history or receiving systemic immunosuppression were excluded from the trial. In every dose cohort, peripheral blood was drawn for TCR sequencing at baseline, cycle 4 day 1, and cycle 7 day 1. The samples were drawn from a first-in-human, open-label, multicenter phase I dose-escalation trial of ivuxolimab. Adults with locally advanced or metastatic head and neck squamous cell, hepatocellular, melanoma or renal cell carcinoma were enrolled in the trial. Before TCR sequencing, CD4+ T cells and CD8+ T cells from peripheral blood were sorted into separate populations.

Overall study results and their limits: Clonal expansion of both CD4+ and CD8+ blood T cells was observed from baseline to week 6 at doses 0.1 to 3.0 mg/kg. In the 0.1-3.0 mg/kg groups, partial responders had among the lowest normalized peripheral clonal expansion, particularly in CD8+ T cells. After ivuxolimab, expanded clones were on average more numerous among CD8+ T cells than among CD4+ T cells. The antigen specificity of the clonally expanded peripheral T cells was not determined. Low levels of normalized T-cell clonal expansion were also seen in some nonresponding patients.

Based on the germline V gene, the CDR1 and CDR2 sequences are SQVTM and ANQGSEA. The CDR3 goes from the cysteine to the phenylalanine over 11 residues. CDR3 DNA is the only sequence kept; it has 33 bases, read in frame from the first base. V is shortened by 2 bases, J by 4 bases, and the region joining them spans 6 bases. The clonotype comes from an adult with an advanced solid tumor such as melanoma, head and neck, liver or kidney cancer. The sequenced sample was CD4+ or CD8+ T cells sorted from blood, obtained in a trial of the OX40 agonist ivuxolimab. The V and J segments used are TRBV29-1 and TRBJ2-7, with the D gene not clear enough to name. At the DNA level, the sequence is TGCAGCGTTGAACGTGAGTACGAGCAGTACTTC. This gives the protein CSVEREYEQYF.